This entry concerns a single T cell receptor beta chain. In the original analysis: Reference gene primer amplification gave nucleated cell count estimates. The protocol was immunoSEQ multiplex PCR, while the TCRdb copy is restricted to in-frame clones and leaves out a portion. Clone size and the V and J calls come from that table; the DNA yielded D and trimming. The sample carries fewer than 300,000 clones, 75% to 90% recorded once. The data belong to a study of blood T cell repertoires in COVID-19. Study summary: T cells, B-cell-depleted T cells, or PBMCs provided the cDNA or gDNA that served as material.

Adults between about 18 and 95 years of age took part from more than 20 US areas. Cohort 3 donors were reported recovered after two negative PCRs, clearance, or symptom resolution. The germline V gene encodes CDR1 MGHRA and CDR2 YSYEKL. With V trimmed by 4 bases and J by 2 bases, 5 bases remained unmatched. CDR3 length: 17 amino acids. The chain combines TRBV4-1 with TRBJ1-4; TRBD1 agrees at 12 bases. The sequenced sample was PBMCs or T cells enriched from blood (not recorded which). This TCR was recovered from a woman in her twenties or thirties who had recovered from COVID-19. The CDR3 nucleotides are TGCGCCAGCAGCCCGGGACAGGGGGCTCAGACTAATGAAAAACTGTTTTTT. This gives the protein CASSPGQGAQTNEKLFF.